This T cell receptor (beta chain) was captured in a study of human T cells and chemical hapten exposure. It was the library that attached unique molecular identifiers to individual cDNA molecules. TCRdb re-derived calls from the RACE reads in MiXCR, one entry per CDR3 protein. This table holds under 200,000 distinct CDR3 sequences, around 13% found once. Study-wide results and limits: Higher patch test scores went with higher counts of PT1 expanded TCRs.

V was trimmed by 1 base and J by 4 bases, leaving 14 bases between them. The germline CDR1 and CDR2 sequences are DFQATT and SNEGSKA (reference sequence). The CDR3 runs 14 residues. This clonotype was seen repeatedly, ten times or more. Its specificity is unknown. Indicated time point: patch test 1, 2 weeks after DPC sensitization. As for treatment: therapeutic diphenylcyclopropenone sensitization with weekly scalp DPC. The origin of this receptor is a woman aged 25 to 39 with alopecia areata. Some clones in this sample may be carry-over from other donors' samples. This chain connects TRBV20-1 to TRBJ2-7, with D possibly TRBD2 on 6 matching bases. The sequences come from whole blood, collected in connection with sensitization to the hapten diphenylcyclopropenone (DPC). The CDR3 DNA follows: TGCAGTGCTAGAGTTGGGGGAGGCCCATACGAGCAGTACTTC. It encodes CSARVGGGPYEQYF.